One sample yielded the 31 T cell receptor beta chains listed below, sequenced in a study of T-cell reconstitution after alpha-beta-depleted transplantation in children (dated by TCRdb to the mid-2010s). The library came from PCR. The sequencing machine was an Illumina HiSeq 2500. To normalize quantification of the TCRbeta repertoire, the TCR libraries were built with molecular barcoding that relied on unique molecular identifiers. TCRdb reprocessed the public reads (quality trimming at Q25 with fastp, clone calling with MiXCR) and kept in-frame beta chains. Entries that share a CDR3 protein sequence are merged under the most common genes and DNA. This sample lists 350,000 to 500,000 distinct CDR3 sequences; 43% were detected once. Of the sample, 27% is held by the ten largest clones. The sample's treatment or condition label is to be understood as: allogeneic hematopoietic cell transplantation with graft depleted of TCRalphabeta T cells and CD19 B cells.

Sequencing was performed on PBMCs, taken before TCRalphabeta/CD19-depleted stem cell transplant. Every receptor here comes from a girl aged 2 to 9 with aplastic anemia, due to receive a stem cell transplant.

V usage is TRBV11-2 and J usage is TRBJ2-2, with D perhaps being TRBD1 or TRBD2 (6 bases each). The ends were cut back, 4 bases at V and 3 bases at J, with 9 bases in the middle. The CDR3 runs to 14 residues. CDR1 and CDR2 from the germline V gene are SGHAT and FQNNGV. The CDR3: CASSWGADTGELFF. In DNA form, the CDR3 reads TGTGCCAGCAGCTGGGGGGCGGACACCGGGGAGCTGTTTTTT.

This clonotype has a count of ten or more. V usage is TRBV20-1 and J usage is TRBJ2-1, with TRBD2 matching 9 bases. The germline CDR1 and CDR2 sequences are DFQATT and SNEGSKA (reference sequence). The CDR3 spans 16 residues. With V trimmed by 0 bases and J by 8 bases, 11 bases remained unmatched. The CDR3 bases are TGCAGTGCTAGAGATTGGAGGGGACTAGCTGAGGATGAGCAGTTCTTC. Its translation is CSARDWRGLAEDEQFF.

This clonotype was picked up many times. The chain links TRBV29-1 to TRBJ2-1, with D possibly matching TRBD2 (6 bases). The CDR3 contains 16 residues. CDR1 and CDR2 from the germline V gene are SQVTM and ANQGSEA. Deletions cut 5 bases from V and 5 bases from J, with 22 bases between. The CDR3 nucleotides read TGCAGCGTTCGAAAACAAATTGGGACTTCAAACAATGAGCAGTTCTTC. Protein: CSVRKQIGTSNNEQFF.

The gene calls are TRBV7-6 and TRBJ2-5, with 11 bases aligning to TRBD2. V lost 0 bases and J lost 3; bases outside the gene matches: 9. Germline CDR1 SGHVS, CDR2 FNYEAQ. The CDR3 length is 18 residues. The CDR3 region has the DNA TGTGCCAGCAGCTTAGCTTCCCTAGCGGGGGGCCGCAAAGAGACCCAGTACTTC. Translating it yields CASSLASLAGGRKETQYF.

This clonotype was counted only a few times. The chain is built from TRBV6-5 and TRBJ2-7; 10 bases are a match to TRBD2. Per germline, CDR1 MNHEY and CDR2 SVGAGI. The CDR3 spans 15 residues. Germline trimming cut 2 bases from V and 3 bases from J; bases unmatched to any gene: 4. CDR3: CASSYELAGNYEQYF. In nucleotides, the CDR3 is TGTGCCAGCAGTTACGAACTAGCGGGAAACTACGAGCAGTACTTC.

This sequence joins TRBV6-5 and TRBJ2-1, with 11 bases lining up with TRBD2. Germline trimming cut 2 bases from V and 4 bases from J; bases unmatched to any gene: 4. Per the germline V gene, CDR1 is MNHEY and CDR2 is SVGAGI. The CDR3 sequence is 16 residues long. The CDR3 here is CASSYATSGIYNEQFF. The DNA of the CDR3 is TGTGCCAGCAGTTACGCGACTAGCGGGATATACAATGAGCAGTTCTTC.

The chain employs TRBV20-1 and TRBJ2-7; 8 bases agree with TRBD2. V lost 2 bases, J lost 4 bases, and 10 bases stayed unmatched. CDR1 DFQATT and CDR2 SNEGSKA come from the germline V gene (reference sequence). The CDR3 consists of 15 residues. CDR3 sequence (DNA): TGCAGTGCTAGACCCTCACTAGCGGTTCTTTACGAGCAGTACTTC. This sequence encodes CSARPSLAVLYEQYF.

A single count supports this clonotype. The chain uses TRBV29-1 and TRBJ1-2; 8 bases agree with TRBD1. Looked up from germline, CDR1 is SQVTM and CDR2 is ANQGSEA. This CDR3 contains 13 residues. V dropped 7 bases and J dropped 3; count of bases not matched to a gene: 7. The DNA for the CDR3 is TGCAGCGCCCGAATACAGGGGGACTATGGCTACACCTTC. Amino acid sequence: CSARIQGDYGYTF.

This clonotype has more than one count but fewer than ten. The CDR3 protein is CASSLVQGSDTQYF. Here the CDR3 DNA reads TGTGCCAGCAGTTTGGTTCAGGGGTCAGATACGCAGTATTTT. This sequence joins TRBV27 and TRBJ2-3, with D perhaps TRBD1 (6 bases). The CDR3 contains 14 residues. Germline V gene lookup returns CDR1 MNHEY and CDR2 SMNVEV (reference sequence). Trimming removed 3 bases at V and 4 bases at J, with 11 bases between.

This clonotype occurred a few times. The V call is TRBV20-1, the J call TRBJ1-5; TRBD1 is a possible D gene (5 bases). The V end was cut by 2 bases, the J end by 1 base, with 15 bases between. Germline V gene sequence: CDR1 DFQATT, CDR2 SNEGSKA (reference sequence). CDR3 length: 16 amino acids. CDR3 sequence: CSARLPIRGSNQPQHF. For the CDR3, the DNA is TGCAGTGCTAGATTGCCTATAAGGGGAAGCAATCAGCCCCAGCATTTT.

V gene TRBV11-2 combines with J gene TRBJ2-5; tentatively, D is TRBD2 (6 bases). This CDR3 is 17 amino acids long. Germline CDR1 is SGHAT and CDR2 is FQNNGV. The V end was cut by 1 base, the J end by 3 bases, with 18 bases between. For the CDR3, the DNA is TGTGCCAGCAGCTTAGTGATAGGTGTCGGGGGTAAAGAGACCCAGTACTTC. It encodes CASSLVIGVGGKETQYF.

CDR3 residues: CSVAMGRTGELFF. CDR3 coding DNA: TGCAGCGTTGCGATGGGGCGCACCGGGGAGCTGTTTTTT. The V call is TRBV29-1, the J call TRBJ2-2; weak D call: TRBD1 (5 bases). V lost 4 bases to trimming and J lost 4 bases, with 10 bases between them. The CDR3 is made up of 13 amino acids. Per the germline V gene, CDR1 is SQVTM and CDR2 is ANQGSEA.

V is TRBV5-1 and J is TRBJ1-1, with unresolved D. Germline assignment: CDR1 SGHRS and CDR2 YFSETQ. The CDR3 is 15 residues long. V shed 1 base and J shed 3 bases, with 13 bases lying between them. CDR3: CASSLPGAPDTEAFF. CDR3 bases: TGCGCCAGCAGCTTGCCGGGAGCACCGGACACTGAAGCTTTCTTT.

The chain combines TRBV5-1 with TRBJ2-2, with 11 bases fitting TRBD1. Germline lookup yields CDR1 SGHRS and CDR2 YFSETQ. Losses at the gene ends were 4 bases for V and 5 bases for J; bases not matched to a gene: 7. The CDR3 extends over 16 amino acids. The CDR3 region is CASSQRTGGQTGELFF. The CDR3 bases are TGCGCCAGCAGCCAAAGGACAGGGGGCCAGACCGGGGAGCTGTTTTTT.

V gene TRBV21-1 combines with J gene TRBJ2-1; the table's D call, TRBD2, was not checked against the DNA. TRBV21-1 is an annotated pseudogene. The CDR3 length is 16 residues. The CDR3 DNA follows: TGTGCCAGCAGCAAGGGACTAGCGGACATCGGGGGTGAGCAGTTCTTC. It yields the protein CASSKGLADIGGEQFF.

The CDR3 region has the DNA TGTGCCAGCTCCCCTAGCGGGGGGGCCAATGAGCAGTTCTTC. It translates to CASSPSGGANEQFF. The chain uses TRBV11-3 and TRBJ2-1; 12 bases are a match to TRBD2. With 8 bases clipped from V and 6 bases from J, the junction kept 5 bases outside the gene matches. This CDR3 comprises 14 residues. Germline V CDR1 and CDR2: SGHNT, YENEEA.

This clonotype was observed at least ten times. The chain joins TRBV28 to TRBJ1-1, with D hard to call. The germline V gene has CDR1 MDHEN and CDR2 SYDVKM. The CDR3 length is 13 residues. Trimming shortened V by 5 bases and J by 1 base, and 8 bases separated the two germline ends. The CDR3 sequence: CASSARRNTEAFF. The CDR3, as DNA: TGTGCCAGCAGTGCCAGGAGGAACACTGAAGCTTTCTTT.

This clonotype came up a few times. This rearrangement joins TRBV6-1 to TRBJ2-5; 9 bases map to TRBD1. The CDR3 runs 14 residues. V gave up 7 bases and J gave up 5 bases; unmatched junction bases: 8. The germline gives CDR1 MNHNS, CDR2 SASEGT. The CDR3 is CASTPTGGWETQYF. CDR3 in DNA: TGTGCCAGCACTCCGACAGGGGGATGGGAGACCCAGTACTTC.

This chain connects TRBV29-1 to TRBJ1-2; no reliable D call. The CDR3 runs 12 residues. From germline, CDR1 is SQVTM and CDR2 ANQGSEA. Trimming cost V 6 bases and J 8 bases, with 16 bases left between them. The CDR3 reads CSVVTTLGGYTF. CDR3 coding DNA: TGCAGCGTCGTCACTACGTTGGGGGGCTACACCTTC.

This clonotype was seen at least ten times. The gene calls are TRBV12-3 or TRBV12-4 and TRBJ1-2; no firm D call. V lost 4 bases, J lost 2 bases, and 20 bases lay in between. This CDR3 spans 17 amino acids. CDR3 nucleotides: TGTGCCAGCAGTTCGCCCTGGGCGGCGAGTCCCAACTATGGCTACACCTTC. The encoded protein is CASSSPWAASPNYGYTF.

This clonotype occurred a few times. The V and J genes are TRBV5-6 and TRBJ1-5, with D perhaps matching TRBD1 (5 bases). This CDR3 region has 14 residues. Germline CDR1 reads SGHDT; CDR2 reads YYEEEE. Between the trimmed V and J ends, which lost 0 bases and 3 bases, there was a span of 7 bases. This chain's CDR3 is CASSLGQNNQPQHF. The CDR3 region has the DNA TGTGCCAGCAGCTTGGGACAGAACAATCAGCCCCAGCATTTT.

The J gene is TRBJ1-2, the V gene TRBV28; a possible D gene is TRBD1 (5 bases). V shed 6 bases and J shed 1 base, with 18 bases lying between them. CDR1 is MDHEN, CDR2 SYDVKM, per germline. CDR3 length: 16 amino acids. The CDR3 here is CASRPRRSGVNYGYTF. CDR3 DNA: TGTGCCAGCAGACCGCGGCGGTCGGGGGTTAACTATGGCTACACCTTC.

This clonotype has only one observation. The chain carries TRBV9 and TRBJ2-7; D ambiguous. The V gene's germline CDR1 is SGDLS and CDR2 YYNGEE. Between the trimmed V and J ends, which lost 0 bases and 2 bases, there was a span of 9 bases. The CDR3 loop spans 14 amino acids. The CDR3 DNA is TGTGCCAGCAGCGTAGGCTCGAATACCTACGAGCAGTACTTC. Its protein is CASSVGSNTYEQYF.

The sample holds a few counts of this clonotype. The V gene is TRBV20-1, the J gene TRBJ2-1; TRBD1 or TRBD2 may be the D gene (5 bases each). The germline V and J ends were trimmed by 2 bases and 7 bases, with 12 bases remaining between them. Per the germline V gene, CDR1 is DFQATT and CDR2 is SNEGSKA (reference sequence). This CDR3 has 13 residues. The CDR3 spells CSARPEGSNEQFF. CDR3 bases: TGCAGTGCTAGACCTGAGGGGTCAAATGAGCAGTTCTTC.

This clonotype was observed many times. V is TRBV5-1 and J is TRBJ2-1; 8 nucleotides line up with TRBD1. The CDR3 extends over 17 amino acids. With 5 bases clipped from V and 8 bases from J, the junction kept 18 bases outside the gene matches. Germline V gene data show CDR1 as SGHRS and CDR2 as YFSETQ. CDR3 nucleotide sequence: TGCGCCAGCAGGACTTCGATGACAGGGGTTATCATCGATGAGCAGTTCTTC. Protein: CASRTSMTGVIIDEQFF.

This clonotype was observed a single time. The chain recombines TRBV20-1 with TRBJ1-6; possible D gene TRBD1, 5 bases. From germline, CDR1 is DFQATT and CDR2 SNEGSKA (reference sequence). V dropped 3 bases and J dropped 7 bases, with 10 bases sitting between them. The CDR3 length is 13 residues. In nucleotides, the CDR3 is TGCAGTGCTAGTGCCGGGACGAATTCACCCCTCCACTTT. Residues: CSASAGTNSPLHF.

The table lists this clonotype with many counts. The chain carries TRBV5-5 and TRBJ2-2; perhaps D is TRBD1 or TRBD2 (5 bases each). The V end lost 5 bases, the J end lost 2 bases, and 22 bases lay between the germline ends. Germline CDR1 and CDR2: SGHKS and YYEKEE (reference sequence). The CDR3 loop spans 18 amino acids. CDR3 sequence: CASRRDVLTLTNTGELFF. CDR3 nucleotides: TGTGCCAGCAGGAGGGACGTCCTCACCTTAACAAACACCGGGGAGCTGTTTTTT. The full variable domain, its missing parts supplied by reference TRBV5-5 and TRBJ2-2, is DAGVTQSPTHLIKTRGQQVTLRCSPISGHKSVSWYQQVLGQGPQFIFQYYEKEERGRGNFPDRFSARQFPNYSSELNVNALLLGDSALYLCASRRDVLTLTNTGELFFGEGSRLTVL.

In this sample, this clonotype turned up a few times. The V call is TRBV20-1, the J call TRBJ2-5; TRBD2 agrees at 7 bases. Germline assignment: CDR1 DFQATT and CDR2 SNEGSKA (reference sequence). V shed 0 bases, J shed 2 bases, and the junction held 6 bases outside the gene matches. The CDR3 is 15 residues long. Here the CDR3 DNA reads TGCAGTGCTAGAGATCGACTAGCCGCGCAAGAGACCCAGTACTTC. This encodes CSARDRLAAQETQYF.

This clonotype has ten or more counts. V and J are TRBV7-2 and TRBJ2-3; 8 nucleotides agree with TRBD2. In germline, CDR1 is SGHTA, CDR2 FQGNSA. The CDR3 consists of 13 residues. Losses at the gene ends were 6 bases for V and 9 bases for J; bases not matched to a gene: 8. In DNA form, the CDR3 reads TGTGCCAGCAGTACGGGGGGGGCGGCCACGCAGTATTTT. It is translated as CASSTGGAATQYF.

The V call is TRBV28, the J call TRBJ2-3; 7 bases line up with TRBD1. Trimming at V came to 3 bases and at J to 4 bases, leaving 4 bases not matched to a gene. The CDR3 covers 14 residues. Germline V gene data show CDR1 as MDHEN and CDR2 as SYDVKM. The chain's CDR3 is CASSLGTVSDTQYF. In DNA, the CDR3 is TGTGCCAGCAGTTTGGGGACAGTCTCAGATACGCAGTATTTT.

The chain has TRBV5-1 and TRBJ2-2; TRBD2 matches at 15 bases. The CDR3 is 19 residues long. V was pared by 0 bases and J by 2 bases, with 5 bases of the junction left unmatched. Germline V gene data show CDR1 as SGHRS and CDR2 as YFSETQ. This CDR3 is CASSLAGLAGGKNTGELFF. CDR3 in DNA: TGCGCCAGCAGCTTGGCAGGACTAGCGGGGGGGAAAAACACCGGGGAGCTGTTTTTT.